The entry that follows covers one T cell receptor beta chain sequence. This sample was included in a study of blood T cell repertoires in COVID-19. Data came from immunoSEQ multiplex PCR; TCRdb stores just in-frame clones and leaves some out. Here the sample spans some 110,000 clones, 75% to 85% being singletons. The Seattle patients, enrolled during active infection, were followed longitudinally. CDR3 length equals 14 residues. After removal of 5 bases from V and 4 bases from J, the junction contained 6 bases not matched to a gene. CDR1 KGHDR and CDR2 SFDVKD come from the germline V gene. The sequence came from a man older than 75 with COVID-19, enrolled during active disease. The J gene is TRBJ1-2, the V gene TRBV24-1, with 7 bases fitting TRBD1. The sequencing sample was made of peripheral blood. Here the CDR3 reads CATSGGDSSYGYTF. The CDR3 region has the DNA TGTGCCACCAGTGGTGGGGACAGTTCCTATGGCTACACCTTC.